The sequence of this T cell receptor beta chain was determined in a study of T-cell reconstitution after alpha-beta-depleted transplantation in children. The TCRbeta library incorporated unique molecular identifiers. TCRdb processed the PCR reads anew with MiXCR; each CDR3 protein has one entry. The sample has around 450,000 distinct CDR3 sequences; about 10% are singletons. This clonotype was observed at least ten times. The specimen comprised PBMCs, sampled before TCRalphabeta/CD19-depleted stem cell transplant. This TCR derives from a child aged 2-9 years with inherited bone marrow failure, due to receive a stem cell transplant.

In DNA form, the CDR3 reads TGTGCCAGCACCTCTGGTCTGAGCACAGATACGCAGTATTTT. This codes for CASTSGLSTDTQYF. The rearrangement links TRBV6-1 to TRBJ2-3; no clear D gene. Germline values: CDR1 MNHNS, CDR2 SASEGT. Trimming cost V 7 bases and J 0 bases, with 11 bases left between them. The CDR3 is made up of 14 amino acids.